The clone carrying this TCR beta chain turned up a few times. This sample was taken from a study of early T cells in non-severe SARS-CoV-2 infection. The CDR3 has 16 residues. The V gene's germline CDR1 is MGHRA and CDR2 YSYEKL. J was trimmed by 0 bases and V by 1 base; bases with no gene match: 2. TCRdb independently ran MiXCR on the 5' RACE reads; one entry per CDR3 protein. The sample lists about 61,000 distinct CDR3 sequences, about 11% occurring once. The material was whole blood, obtained at baseline. The receptor's source is an adult who was a healthcare worker with PCR-confirmed SARS-CoV-2 infection or an uninfected control (not recorded which). The donor label of this sample is uncertain. This chain uses TRBV4-1 with TRBJ1-4; 7 bases map to TRBD1. The CDR3 DNA reads as TGCGCCAGCAGCCAAGGACAGGGCCCAACTAATGAAAAACTGTTTTTT. Its protein product is CASSQGQGPTNEKLFF.